The clone carrying this T cell receptor beta chain occurred many times. The antigen is not known. The sample originates from a study of identical twins. This CDR3 is 15 amino acids long. The germline CDR1 and CDR2 sequences are PRHDT and FYEKMQ (reference sequence). The trim removed 2 bases at V and 2 bases at J, leaving 6 bases unmatched. TCRdb reprocessed the 5' RACE reads with MiXCR, giving one entry per CDR3 protein. The sample shows a few hundred thousand distinct CDR3 sequences, roughly 9.5% of them seen only once. Broader study findings: Insertions were reduced in abundant cord blood beta clonotypes but not in memory repertoires. Zero-insertion findings could be partly confounded by invariant cells (MAIT and iNKT cells).

The sample also formed part of further work on yellow fever vaccine responses in identical twins. That source adds: Vaccine T cell responses of twins reportedly seemed partly convergent and partly personalized.

Input material: PBMCs. The chain links TRBV13 to TRBJ2-7; 7 positions match TRBD1. This clonotype was obtained from a woman between 18 and 29 years old in good health. In nucleotides, the CDR3 is TGTGCCAGCAGCTTAAATAGGCAGGGGGCCTACGAGCAGTACTTC. Protein: CASSLNRQGAYEQYF.